This TCR beta chain was sequenced for a study of blood T cell repertoires in COVID-19. Sequencing used immunoSEQ multiplex PCR; TCRdb keeps in-frame clones, though not all of them. The sample has about 190,000 clones; around 80% are singletons. V lost 2 bases, J lost 2 bases, and 10 bases lay in between. The CDR3 spans 15 residues. Germline V CDR1 and CDR2: MDHEN, SYDVKM. This TCR came from a woman aged 45-65 years with acute or convalescent COVID-19. The chain recombines TRBV28 with TRBJ1-5; D remains unclear. Sequencing used peripheral blood. CDR3 protein: CASSLEGGGNQPQHF. The CDR3 DNA is TGTGCCAGCAGTTTAGAGGGAGGTGGCAATCAGCCCCAGCATTTT.